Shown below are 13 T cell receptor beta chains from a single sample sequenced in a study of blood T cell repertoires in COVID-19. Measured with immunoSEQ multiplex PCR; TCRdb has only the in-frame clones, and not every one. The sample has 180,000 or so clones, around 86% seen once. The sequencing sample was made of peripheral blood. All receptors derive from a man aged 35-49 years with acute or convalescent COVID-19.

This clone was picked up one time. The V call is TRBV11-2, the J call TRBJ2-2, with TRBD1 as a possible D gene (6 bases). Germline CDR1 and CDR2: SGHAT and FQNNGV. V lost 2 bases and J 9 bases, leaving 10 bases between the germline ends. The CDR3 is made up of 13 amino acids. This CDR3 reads CASSLRTVRELFF. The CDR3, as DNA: TGTGCCAGCAGCTTACGGACAGTTCGGGAGCTGTTTTTT.

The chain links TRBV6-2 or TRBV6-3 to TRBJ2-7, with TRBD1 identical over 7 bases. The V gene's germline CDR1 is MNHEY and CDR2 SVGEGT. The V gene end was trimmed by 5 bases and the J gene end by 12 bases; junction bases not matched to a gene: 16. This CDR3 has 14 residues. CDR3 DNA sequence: TGTGCCAGCAGTACGCCCGGGACAGCGACCGCGAGGTACTTC. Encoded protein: CASSTPGTATARYF.

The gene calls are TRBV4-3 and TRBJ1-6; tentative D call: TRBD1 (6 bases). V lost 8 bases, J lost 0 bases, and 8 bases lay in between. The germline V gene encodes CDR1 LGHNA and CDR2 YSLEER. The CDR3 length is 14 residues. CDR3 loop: CASGGSSYNSPLHF. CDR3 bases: TGCGCCAGCGGGGGCAGCTCCTATAATTCACCCCTCCACTTT.

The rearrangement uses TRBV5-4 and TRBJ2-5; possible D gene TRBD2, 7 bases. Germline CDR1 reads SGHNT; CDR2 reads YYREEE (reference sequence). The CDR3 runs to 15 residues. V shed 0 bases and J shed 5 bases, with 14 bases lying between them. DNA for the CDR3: TGTGCCAGCAGCTTGGATCGGGGGGCTGTGGAGACCCAGTACTTC. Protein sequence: CASSLDRGAVETQYF. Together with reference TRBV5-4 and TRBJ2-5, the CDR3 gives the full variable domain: ETGVTQSPTHLIKTRGQQVTLRCSSQSGHNTVSWYQQALGQGPQFIFQYYREEENGRGNFPPRFSGLQFPNYSSELNVNALELDDSALYLCASSLDRGAVETQYFGPGTRLLVL.

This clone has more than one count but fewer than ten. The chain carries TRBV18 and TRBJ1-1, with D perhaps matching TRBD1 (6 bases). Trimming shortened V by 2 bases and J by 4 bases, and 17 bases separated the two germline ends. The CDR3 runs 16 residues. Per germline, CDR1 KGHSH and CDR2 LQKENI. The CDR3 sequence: CASSPNRADYGTEAFF. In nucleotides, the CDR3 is TGTGCCAGCTCACCAAACAGGGCGGATTATGGCACTGAAGCTTTCTTT.

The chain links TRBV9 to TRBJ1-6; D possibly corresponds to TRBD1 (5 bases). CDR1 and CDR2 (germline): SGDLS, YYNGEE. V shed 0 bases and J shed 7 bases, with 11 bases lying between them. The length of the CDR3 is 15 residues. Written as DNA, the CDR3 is TGTGCCAGCAGCGTAGGTGCAGGGCTAAATTCACCCCTCCACTTT. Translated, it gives CASSVGAGLNSPLHF.

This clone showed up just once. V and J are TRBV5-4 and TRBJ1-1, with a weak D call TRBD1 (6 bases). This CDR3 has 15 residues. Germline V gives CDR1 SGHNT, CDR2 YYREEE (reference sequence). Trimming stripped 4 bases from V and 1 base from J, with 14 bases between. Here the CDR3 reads CASSAGGLRNTEAFF. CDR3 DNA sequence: TGTGCCAGCAGCGCGGGGGGCTTGCGGAACACTGAAGCTTTCTTT.

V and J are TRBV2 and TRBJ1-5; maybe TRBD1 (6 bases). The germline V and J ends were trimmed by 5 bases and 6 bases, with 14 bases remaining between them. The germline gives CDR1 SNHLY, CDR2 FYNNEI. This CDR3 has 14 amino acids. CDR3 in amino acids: CASSLQDRFQPQHF. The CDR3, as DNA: TGTGCCAGCAGTCTACAGGACAGATTTCAGCCCCAGCATTTT.

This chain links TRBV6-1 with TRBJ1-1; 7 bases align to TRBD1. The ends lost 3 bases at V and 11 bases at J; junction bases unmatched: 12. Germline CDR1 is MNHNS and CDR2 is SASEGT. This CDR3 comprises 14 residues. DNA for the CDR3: TGTGCCAGCAGTGACCGAGACAGGGTCGGGTGGGCTTTCTTT. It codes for CASSDRDRVGWAFF.

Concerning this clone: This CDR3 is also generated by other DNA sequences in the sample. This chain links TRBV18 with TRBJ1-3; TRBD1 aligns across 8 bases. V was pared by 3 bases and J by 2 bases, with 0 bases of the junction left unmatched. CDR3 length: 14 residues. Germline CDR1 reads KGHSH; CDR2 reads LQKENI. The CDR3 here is CASSPDRAGNTIYF. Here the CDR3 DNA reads TGTGCCAGCTCACCGGACAGGGCTGGAAACACCATATATTTT. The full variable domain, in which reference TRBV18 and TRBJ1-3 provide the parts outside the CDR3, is NAGVMQNPRHLVRRRGQEARLRCSPMKGHSHVYWYRQLPEEGLKFMVYLQKENIIDESGMPKERFSAEFPKEGPSILRIQQVVRGDSAAYFCASSPDRAGNTIYFGEGSWLTVV.

This CDR3 is CASSPPGHSLPGNQPQHF. In nucleotides, the CDR3 is TGTGCCAGCAGTCCCCCGGGACACTCCCTGCCAGGCAATCAGCCCCAGCATTTT. The chain combines TRBV28 with TRBJ1-5; tentative D call: TRBD1 (6 bases). From germline, CDR1 is MDHEN and CDR2 SYDVKM. Trimming removed 5 bases from V and 2 bases from J, with 22 bases in between. The CDR3 extends over 18 amino acids.

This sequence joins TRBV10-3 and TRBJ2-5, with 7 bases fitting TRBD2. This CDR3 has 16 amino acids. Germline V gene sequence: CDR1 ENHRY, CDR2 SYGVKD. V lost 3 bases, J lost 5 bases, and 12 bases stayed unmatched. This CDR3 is CAISDAGGVSGETQYF. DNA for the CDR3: TGTGCCATCAGTGATGCTGGGGGGGTGTCCGGCGAGACCCAGTACTTC.

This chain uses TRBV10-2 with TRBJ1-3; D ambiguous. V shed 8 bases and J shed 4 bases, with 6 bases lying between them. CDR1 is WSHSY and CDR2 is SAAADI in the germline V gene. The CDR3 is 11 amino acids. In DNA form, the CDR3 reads TGCGCCAGCGCGGGCGGAAACACCATATATTTT. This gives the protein CASAGGNTIYF.